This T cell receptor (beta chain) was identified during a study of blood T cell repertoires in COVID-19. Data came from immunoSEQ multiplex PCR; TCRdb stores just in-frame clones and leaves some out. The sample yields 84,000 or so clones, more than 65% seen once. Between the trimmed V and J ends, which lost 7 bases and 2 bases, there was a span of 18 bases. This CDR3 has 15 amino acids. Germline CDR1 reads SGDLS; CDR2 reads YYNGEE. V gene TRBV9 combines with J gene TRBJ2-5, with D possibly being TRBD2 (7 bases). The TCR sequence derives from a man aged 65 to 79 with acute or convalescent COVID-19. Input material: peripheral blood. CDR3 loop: CASSRGAVRQETQYF. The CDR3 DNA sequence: TGTGCCAGCTCACGGGGGGCCGTTAGACAAGAGACCCAGTACTTC.